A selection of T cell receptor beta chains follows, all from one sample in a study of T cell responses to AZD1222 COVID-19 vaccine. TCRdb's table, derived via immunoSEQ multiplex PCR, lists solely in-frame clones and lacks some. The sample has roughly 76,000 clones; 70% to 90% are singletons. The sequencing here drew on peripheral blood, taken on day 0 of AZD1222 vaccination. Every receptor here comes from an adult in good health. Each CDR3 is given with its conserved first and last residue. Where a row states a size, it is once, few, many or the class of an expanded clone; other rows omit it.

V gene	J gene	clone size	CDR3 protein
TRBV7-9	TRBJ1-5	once	CASSLEGDANQPQHF
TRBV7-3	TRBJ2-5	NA	CASSLGDRGRGKTQYF
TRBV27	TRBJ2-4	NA	CASSFKGRAKNIQYF
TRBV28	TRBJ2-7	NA	CASSGGGSYEQYF
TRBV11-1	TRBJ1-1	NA	CASSDRRLGAFF
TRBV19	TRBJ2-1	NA	CASSIDRWSGSGSYNEQFF
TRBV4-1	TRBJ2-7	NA	CASSQDVGKGWIREQYF
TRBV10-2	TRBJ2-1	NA	CASSESRATNEQFF
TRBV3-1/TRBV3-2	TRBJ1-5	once	CASSQTGSNQPQHF
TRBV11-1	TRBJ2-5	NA	CASSLTGTEQETQYF
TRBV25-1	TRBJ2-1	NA	CASSERGTPGYDEQFF
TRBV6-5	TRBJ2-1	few	CASRRRTVGNEQFF
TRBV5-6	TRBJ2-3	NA	CASRHIDMSTDTQYF
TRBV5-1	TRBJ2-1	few	CASSYGTGPYNEQFF
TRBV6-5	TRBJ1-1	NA	CASSFRGRRYTEAFF
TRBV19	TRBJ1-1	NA	CASSIELPISHLNTEAFF